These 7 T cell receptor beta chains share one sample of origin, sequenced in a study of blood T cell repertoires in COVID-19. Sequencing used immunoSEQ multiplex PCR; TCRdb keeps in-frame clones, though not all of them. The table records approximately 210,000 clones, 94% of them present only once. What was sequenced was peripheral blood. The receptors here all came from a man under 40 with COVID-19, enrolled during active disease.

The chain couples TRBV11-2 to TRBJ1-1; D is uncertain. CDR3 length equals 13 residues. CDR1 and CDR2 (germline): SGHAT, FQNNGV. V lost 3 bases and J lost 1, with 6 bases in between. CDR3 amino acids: CASSFEENTEAFF. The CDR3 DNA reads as TGTGCCAGCAGCTTCGAGGAGAACACTGAAGCTTTCTTT.

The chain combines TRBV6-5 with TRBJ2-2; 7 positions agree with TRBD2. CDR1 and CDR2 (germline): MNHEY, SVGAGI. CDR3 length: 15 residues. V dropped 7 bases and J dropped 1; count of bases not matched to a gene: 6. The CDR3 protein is CASTFQRGNTGELFF. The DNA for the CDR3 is TGTGCCAGCACCTTCCAGCGGGGGAACACCGGGGAGCTGTTTTTT.

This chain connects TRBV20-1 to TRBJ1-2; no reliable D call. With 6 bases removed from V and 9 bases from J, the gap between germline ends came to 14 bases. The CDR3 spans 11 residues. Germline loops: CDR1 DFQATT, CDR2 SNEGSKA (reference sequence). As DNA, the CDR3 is TGCAGTGCGAGCGGGCCCTCTCGCTACACCTTC. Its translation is CSASGPSRYTF.

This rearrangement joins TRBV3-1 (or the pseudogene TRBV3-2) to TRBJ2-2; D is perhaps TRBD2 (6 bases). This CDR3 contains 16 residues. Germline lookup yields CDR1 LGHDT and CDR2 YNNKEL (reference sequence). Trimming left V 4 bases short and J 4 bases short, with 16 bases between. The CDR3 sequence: CASSPRRQGGTGELFF. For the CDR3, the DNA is TGTGCCAGCAGCCCCAGGCGGCAGGGAGGCACCGGGGAGCTGTTTTTT.

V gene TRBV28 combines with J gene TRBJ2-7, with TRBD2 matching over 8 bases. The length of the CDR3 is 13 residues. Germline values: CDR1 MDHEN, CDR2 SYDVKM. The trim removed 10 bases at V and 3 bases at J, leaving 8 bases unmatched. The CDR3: CAIAGLDNYEQYF. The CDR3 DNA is TGTGCCATCGCGGGACTAGACAACTACGAGCAGTACTTC.

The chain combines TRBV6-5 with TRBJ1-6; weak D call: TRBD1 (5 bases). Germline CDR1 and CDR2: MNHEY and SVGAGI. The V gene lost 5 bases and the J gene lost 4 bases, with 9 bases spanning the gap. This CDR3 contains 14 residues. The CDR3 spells CASSTTEYNSPLHF. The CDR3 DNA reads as TGTGCCAGCAGTACGACAGAATATAATTCACCCCTCCACTTT.

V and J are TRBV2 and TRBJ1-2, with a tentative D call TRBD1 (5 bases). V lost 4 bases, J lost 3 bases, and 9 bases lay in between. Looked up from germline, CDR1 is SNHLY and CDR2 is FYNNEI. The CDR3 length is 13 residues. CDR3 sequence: CASSAGEDYGYTF. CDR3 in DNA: TGTGCCAGCAGTGCGGGGGAGGACTATGGCTACACCTTC.